This TCR beta chain derives from a study of blood T cell repertoires in COVID-19. Study as a whole: From the United States, Italy and Spain came samples of acute and convalescent COVID-19. PBMCs, B-cell-depleted T cells, or T cells were the source of the cDNA or gDNA that made up the material.

A few counts support this clone. Germline V gene sequence: CDR1 LNHNV, CDR2 YYDKDF (reference sequence). V lost 0 bases and J 2 bases, leaving 11 bases between the germline ends. There are 16 residues in the CDR3. Original methodology: Estimated nucleated cell counts came from reference gene primer amplification. The assay was immunoSEQ multiplex PCR, and TCRdb's table has in-frame clones only and misses some. V, J and clone size derive from that table, while D and trimming were established from the DNA sequence. This table has around 250,000 clones, around 90% appearing once. This rearrangement joins TRBV15 to TRBJ2-1; D gene uncertain. The sample consisted of peripheral blood. This clonotype was obtained from a human donor in a cohort sampled during active COVID-19. The CDR3 nucleotides read TGTGCCACCAGCAGAGATCCGATAGGAGCCTACAATGAGCAGTTCTTC. This translates into CATSRDPIGAYNEQFF. The variable domain in full, with the rest retrieved from reference TRBV15 and TRBJ2-1, is DAMVIQNPRYQVTQFGKPVTLSCSQTLNHNVMYWYQQKSSQAPKLLFHYYDKDFNNEADTPDNFQSRRPNTSFCFLDIRSPGLGDTAMYLCATSRDPIGAYNEQFFGPGTRLTVL.